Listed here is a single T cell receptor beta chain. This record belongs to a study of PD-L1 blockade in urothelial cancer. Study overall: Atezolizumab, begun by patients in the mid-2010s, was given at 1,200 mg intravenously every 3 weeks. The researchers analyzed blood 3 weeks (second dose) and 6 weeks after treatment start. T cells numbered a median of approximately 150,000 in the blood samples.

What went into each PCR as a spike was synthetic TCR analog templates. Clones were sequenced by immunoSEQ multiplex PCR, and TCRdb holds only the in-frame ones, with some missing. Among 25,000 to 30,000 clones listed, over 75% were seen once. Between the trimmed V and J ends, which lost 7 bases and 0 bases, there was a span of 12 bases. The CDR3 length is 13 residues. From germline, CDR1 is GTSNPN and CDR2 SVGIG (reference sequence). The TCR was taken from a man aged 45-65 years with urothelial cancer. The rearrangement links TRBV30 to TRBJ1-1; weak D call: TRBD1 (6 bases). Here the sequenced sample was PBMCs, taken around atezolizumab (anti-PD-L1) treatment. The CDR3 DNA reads TGTGCCTCGATGGACAGTTTGAACACTGAAGCTTTCTTT. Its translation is CASMDSLNTEAFF.